The next 21 T cell receptor beta chains were all read from a single sample in a study of a mutant IDH1 vaccine in newly diagnosed glioma. As to time point: baseline, week 1 (first vaccination visit). Specified treatment: pre-vaccination baseline after standard-of-care therapy. Sequencing used immunoSEQ multiplex PCR; TCRdb keeps in-frame clones, though not all of them. Found here are tens of thousands of clones, more than 65% of them singletons; the top ten hold roughly a fifth. The sample here was PBMCs, taken from a glioma patient treated with radiotherapy, temozolomide or both. These receptor sequences come from a man aged 25-45 years with glioma.

The gene calls are TRBV19 and TRBJ2-7; 7 nucleotides match TRBD2. The germline V gene encodes CDR1 LNHDA and CDR2 SQIVND (reference sequence). This CDR3 is 13 amino acids long. Trimming at V came to 5 bases and at J to 1 base, leaving 2 bases not matched to a gene. CDR3 in amino acids: CASSLSGSYEQYF. The CDR3 nucleotides are TGTGCCAGTAGTCTTAGCGGGTCCTACGAGCAGTACTTC.

The V and J genes are TRBV15 and TRBJ2-5, with TRBD2 matching over 12 bases. J was trimmed by 3 bases and V by 0 bases; bases with no gene match: 11. The CDR3 is 19 amino acids. The germline gives CDR1 LNHNV, CDR2 YYDKDF (reference sequence). This chain's CDR3 is CATSREGLAGLGGEETQYF. The CDR3 coding sequence is TGTGCCACCAGCAGAGAGGGACTAGCGGGCTTAGGGGGAGAAGAGACCCAGTACTTC.

The chain joins TRBV2 to TRBJ2-1, with D perhaps TRBD2 (6 bases). Germline V lookup: CDR1 SNHLY, CDR2 FYNNEI. V was cut by 5 bases and J by 10 bases, with 9 bases left in between. CDR3 size: 11 residues. DNA for the CDR3: TGTGCCAGCAGTCTGGGAGGCGAGCAGTTCTTC. Amino acid sequence: CASSLGGEQFF.

The rearrangement uses TRBV27 and TRBJ2-2; D could derive from TRBD1 or TRBD2 (5 bases each). V was shortened by 2 bases and J by 2 bases, with 12 bases between the two germline ends. The germline gives CDR1 MNHEY, CDR2 SMNVEV (reference sequence). The CDR3 length is 16 residues. The CDR3 nucleotides read TGTGCCAGCAGTTTAAGGTTTTGGGACAACACCGGGGAGCTGTTTTTT. This codes for CASSLRFWDNTGELFF.

This rearrangement joins TRBV28 to TRBJ2-7; no clear D. The CDR3 is 14 amino acids. The V end lost 1 base, the J end lost 2 bases, and 9 bases lay between the germline ends. Germline V gives CDR1 MDHEN, CDR2 SYDVKM. The CDR3 sequence: CASSLSPTPYEQYF. CDR3 in DNA: TGTGCCAGCAGTTTATCCCCTACCCCCTACGAGCAGTACTTC.

The chain carries TRBV28 and TRBJ2-7; the match to TRBD1 covers 8 bases. The junction had 12 bases not matched to a gene; V was cut back by 5 bases and J by 0 bases. The CDR3 runs to 17 residues. The germline gives CDR1 MDHEN, CDR2 SYDVKM. This CDR3 reads CASSPPPNRGISYEQYF. The DNA of the CDR3 is TGTGCCAGCAGTCCCCCCCCCAACAGGGGGATCTCCTACGAGCAGTACTTC.

V and J are TRBV2 and TRBJ1-2; D is possibly TRBD1 (5 bases). With 8 bases removed from V and 4 bases from J, the gap between germline ends came to 11 bases. Looked up from germline, CDR1 is SNHLY and CDR2 is FYNNEI. The CDR3 has 12 amino acids. Here the CDR3 reads CASATGLYGYTF. Here the CDR3 DNA reads TGTGCCAGCGCCACAGGCCTCTATGGCTACACCTTC.

The chain couples TRBV27 to TRBJ1-1; tentatively, D is TRBD1 (6 bases). The V gene lost 1 base and the J gene lost 7 bases, with 13 bases spanning the gap. The CDR3 length is 14 residues. Germline V CDR1 and CDR2: MNHEY, SMNVEV (reference sequence). DNA for the CDR3: TGTGCCAGCAGTTTATTGGGACAACTCGATGAAGCTTTCTTT. Residues: CASSLLGQLDEAFF.

This chain joins TRBV30 and TRBJ2-7; 11 bases agree with TRBD2. The V and J ends lost 3 bases and 3 bases, in that order; junction bases with no gene match: 4. Looked up from germline, CDR1 is GTSNPN and CDR2 is SVGIG (reference sequence). This CDR3 has 14 residues. CDR3 coding DNA: TGTGCCTGGAGACGAGGGACTAGCGGCTACGAGCAGTACTTC. Protein product: CAWRRGTSGYEQYF.

This rearrangement joins TRBV10-1 to TRBJ2-1; 11 nucleotides agree with TRBD2. The CDR3 is 14 amino acids. Germline V gene data show CDR1 as WNHNN and CDR2 as SYGVQD (reference sequence). V lost 3 bases and J lost 7; bases outside the gene matches: 2. The CDR3 nucleotides read TGCGCCAGCAGTGAAAGACTAGCGGGGAATGAGCAGTTCTTC. This translates into CASSERLAGNEQFF.

J is TRBJ2-1 and V is TRBV14; TRBD2 matches 11 bases. After removal of 2 bases from V and 5 bases from J, the junction contained 2 bases not matched to a gene. CDR1 is SGHDN and CDR2 is FVKESK in the germline V gene. CDR3 length: 15 residues. CDR3: CASSQLGLADNEQFF. DNA for the CDR3: TGTGCCAGCAGCCAACTGGGACTAGCGGACAATGAGCAGTTCTTC. The full variable domain, its missing parts supplied by reference TRBV14 and TRBJ2-1, is EAGVTQFPSHSVIEKGQTVTLRCDPISGHDNLYWYRRVMGKEIKFLLHFVKESKQDESGMPNNRFLAERTGGTYSTLKVQPAELEDSGVYFCASSQLGLADNEQFFGPGTRLTVL.

The rearrangement links TRBV4-2 to TRBJ1-1; no firm D call. Germline V gene lookup returns CDR1 LGHNA and CDR2 YNFKEQ. Between the trimmed V and J ends, which lost 0 bases and 3 bases, there was a span of 5 bases. The CDR3 is 13 residues long. CDR3 region: CASSQDIHTEAFF. The CDR3, as DNA: TGTGCCAGCAGCCAAGATATTCACACTGAAGCTTTCTTT.

This clone was counted a few times. This chain links TRBV5-1 with TRBJ1-1; 8 nucleotides match TRBD1. Looked up from germline, CDR1 is SGHRS and CDR2 is YFSETQ. This CDR3 has 15 amino acids. After removal of 4 bases from V and 1 base from J, the junction contained 6 bases not matched to a gene. The DNA of the CDR3 is TGCGCCAGCAGCATGGGGACAGGTGGGAACACTGAAGCTTTCTTT. This encodes CASSMGTGGNTEAFF.

Here the CDR3 reads CASSPRTRATTEAFF. CDR3 in DNA: TGTGCCAGTAGTCCGCGCACTCGAGCCACCACTGAAGCTTTCTTT. The gene calls are TRBV19 and TRBJ1-1, with D uncertain. Deletions cut 5 bases from V and 4 bases from J, with 17 bases between. Germline V gene lookup returns CDR1 LNHDA and CDR2 SQIVND (reference sequence). This CDR3 is built from 15 residues.

The chain employs TRBV11-2 and TRBJ1-1; D perhaps matches TRBD1 (5 bases). V was trimmed by 5 bases and J by 3 bases, leaving 16 bases between them. The CDR3 extends over 15 amino acids. Germline V gene sequence: CDR1 SGHAT, CDR2 FQNNGV. CDR3 region: CASSPWAGLDTEAFF. CDR3 nucleotides: TGTGCCAGCAGCCCCTGGGCGGGGCTGGACACTGAAGCTTTCTTT. Based on the CDR3 plus reference TRBV11-2 and TRBJ1-1, the full variable domain is EAGVAQSPRYKIIEKRQSVAFWCNPISGHATLYWYQQILGQGPKLLIQFQNNGVVDDSQLPKDRFSAERLKGVDSTLKIQPAKLEDSAVYLCASSPWAGLDTEAFFGQGTRLTVV.

The rearrangement links TRBV2 to TRBJ1-5; D unresolved. This CDR3 is built from 14 residues. The V end lost 5 bases, the J end lost 1 base, and 9 bases lay between the germline ends. Germline loops: CDR1 SNHLY, CDR2 FYNNEI. The CDR3 sequence: CASSKGASNQPQHF. The CDR3 region has the DNA TGTGCCAGCAGTAAGGGAGCCAGCAATCAGCCCCAGCATTTT.

The chain uses TRBV7-9 and TRBJ2-4, with 7 bases fitting TRBD1. With V trimmed by 10 bases and J by 3 bases, 9 bases remained unmatched. Germline-derived CDR1 and CDR2 are SEHNR and FQNEAQ (reference sequence). This CDR3 comprises 14 residues. CDR3 nucleotides: TGTGCCATCCGACAGGGATTGGACAAAAACATTCAGTACTTC. This sequence encodes CAIRQGLDKNIQYF.

This chain uses TRBV28 with TRBJ1-1, with TRBD1 matching over 8 bases. Losses at the gene ends were 6 bases for V and 4 bases for J; bases not matched to a gene: 7. The germline CDR1 and CDR2 sequences are MDHEN and SYDVKM. The CDR3 has 14 residues. The CDR3 coding sequence is TGTGCCAGCAGACCCACCGGGACAGGCACTGAAGCTTTCTTT. It specifies CASRPTGTGTEAFF. The variable domain in full, with the rest retrieved from reference TRBV28 and TRBJ1-1, is DVKVTQSSRYLVKRTGEKVFLECVQDMDHENMFWYRQDPGLGLRLIYFSYDVKMKEKGDIPEGYSVSREKKERFSLILESASTNQTSMYLCASRPTGTGTEAFFGQGTRLTVV.

By share, this clone counts as medium-sized. The CDR3 nucleotides are TGTGCCAGCAGCCCCACCCCGGACAGGGGAACTGAAGCTTTCTTT. This gives the protein CASSPTPDRGTEAFF. The chain has TRBV5-6 and TRBJ1-1; 9 bases agree with TRBD1. The CDR3 contains 15 residues. Trimming removed 4 bases from V and 5 bases from J; junction bases left unmatched: 9. Germline CDR1 SGHDT, CDR2 YYEEEE.

This rearrangement joins TRBV29-1 to TRBJ2-3; 12 bases agree with TRBD1. The V and J ends lost 5 bases and 3 bases, in that order; junction bases with no gene match: 9. The CDR3 runs 16 residues. The germline CDR1 and CDR2 sequences are SQVTM and ANQGSEA. The CDR3 sequence: CSVIPPGQGATDTQYF. CDR3 nucleotide sequence: TGCAGCGTTATCCCCCCGGGACAGGGGGCTACAGATACGCAGTATTTT.

This clone was detected a few times. The J gene is TRBJ1-1, the V gene TRBV18; D gene unclear. V was cut by 5 bases and J by 1 base, with 11 bases left in between. The CDR3 covers 14 residues. Germline loops: CDR1 KGHSH, CDR2 LQKENI. This chain's CDR3 is CASSTMDGNTEAFF. The CDR3 DNA reads TGTGCCAGCTCAACTATGGACGGGAACACTGAAGCTTTCTTT.